The entry that follows covers one T cell receptor beta chain sequence. Original processing methods: From reference gene primer amplification, estimates of nucleated cell counts were derived. Assay: immunoSEQ multiplex PCR; the TCRdb copy retains only in-frame clones and omits some. V, J and clone size reflect that table, while D and trimming were determined from the DNA. The table has 150,000 to 200,000 clones, around four fifths seen once; the top ten hold roughly 5.1%. V shed 2 bases and J shed 0 bases, with 14 bases lying between them. Germline assignment: CDR1 SEHNR and CDR2 FQNEAQ (reference sequence). This CDR3 spans 16 amino acids. The sample is drawn from a study of blood T cell repertoires in COVID-19. Study details: T cells, B-cell-depleted T cells, or PBMCs supplied cDNA or gDNA.

The V and J genes are TRBV7-9 and TRBJ2-7; TRBD1 might be the D (6 bases). The sample consisted of peripheral blood. The sequence derives from a woman aged 25 to 39 with acute or convalescent COVID-19. DNA of the CDR3: TGTGCCAGCAGCTTATGGGTGGGACAACTCTCCTACGAGCAGTACTTC. Its protein product is CASSLWVGQLSYEQYF.